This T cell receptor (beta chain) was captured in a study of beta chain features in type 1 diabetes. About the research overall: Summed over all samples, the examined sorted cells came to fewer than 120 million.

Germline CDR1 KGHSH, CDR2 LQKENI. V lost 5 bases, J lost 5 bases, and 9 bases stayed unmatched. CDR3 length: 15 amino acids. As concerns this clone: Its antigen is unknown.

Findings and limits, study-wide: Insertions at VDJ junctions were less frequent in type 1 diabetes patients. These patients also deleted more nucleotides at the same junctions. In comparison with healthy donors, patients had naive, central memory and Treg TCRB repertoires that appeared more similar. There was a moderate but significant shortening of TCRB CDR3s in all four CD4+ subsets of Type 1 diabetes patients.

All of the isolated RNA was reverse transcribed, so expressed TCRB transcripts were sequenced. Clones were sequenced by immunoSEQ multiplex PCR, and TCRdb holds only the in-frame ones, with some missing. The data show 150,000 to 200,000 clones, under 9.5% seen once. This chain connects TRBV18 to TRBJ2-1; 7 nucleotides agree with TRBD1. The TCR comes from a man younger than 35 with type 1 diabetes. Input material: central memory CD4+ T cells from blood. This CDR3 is CASSVVQGKDNEQFF. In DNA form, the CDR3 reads TGTGCCAGCTCAGTCGTACAGGGGAAGGACAATGAGCAGTTCTTC.